This entry lists 28 T cell receptor beta chains sequenced from one sample in a study of vaccination and CD4 T cells after COVID-19. Their recognized antigens are unknown. Noted treatment: approximately 9-day PBMC culture with coronavirus spike peptide pools or control peptides (ViraFEST assay). Oncomine TCR Beta short-read sequencing was applied to DNA from cultured CD4+ T cells. TCRdb passed the PCR reads through MiXCR, listing each CDR3 protein once. The table records under 10,000 distinct CDR3 sequences, 48% of them present only once. Sequenced: CD4+ T cells from blood, cultured in vitro. The source is a human donor who had recovered from COVID-19.

This clonotype was counted a few times. The V call is TRBV7-2, the J call TRBJ2-5; D could derive from TRBD1 or TRBD2 (6 bases each). The germline V gene encodes CDR1 SGHTA and CDR2 FQGNSA. V dropped 5 bases and J dropped 5 bases, with 18 bases sitting between them. The CDR3 runs 15 residues. DNA for the CDR3: TGTGCCAGCAGCCCTAGGGGGAGGAGTTTGGAGACCCAGTACTTC. Protein product: CASSPRGRSLETQYF.

This chain connects TRBV6-1 to TRBJ1-5; possibly TRBD1 for D (6 bases). Germline assignment: CDR1 MNHNS and CDR2 SASEGT. Between the trimmed V and J ends, which lost 2 bases and 5 bases, there was a span of 7 bases. This CDR3 spans 13 amino acids. CDR3 bases: TGTGCCAGCAGTGAACGGGGGCATCAGCCCCAGCATTTT. This gives the protein CASSERGHQPQHF.

The chain is built from TRBV19 and TRBJ2-7; D gene uncertain. Trimming shortened V by 0 bases and J by 6 bases, and 12 bases separated the two germline ends. This CDR3 region has 14 residues. Looked up from germline, CDR1 is LNHDA and CDR2 is SQIVND (reference sequence). CDR3 region: CASSIDLGRPEQYF. In nucleotides, the CDR3 is TGTGCCAGTAGTATAGATCTAGGCCGGCCCGAGCAGTACTTC.

The rearrangement links TRBV7-2 to TRBJ1-2, with 9 nucleotides matching TRBD1. The ends lost 4 bases at V and 5 bases at J; junction bases unmatched: 8. Per germline, CDR1 SGHTA and CDR2 FQGNSA. This CDR3 is 15 amino acids long. CDR3 loop: CASSSQTGGGYGYTF. DNA of the CDR3: TGTGCCAGCAGCTCCCAGACAGGGGGGGGTTATGGCTACACCTTC.

V and J are TRBV10-3 and TRBJ2-1, with D unclear. Germline V CDR1 and CDR2: ENHRY, SYGVKD. The CDR3 is 12 amino acids. The V end was cut by 4 bases, the J end by 3 bases, with 4 bases between. The CDR3: CAISAHYNEQFF. CDR3 in DNA: TGTGCCATCAGTGCTCACTACAATGAGCAGTTCTTC.

This sequence joins TRBV7-2 and TRBJ2-3; TRBD1 aligns across 10 bases. Germline CDR1 reads SGHTA; CDR2 reads FQGNSA. J gave up 3 bases and V 5 bases, and 5 bases lay outside the gene matches. The CDR3 is 15 amino acids. CDR3 residues: CASSGGGQGTDTQYF. The CDR3 DNA is TGTGCCAGCAGCGGAGGGGGACAGGGGACAGATACGCAGTATTTT.

The V gene is TRBV20-1, the J gene TRBJ2-7, with a tentative D call TRBD1 (5 bases). CDR1 is DFQATT, CDR2 SNEGSKA, per germline (reference sequence). Between the trimmed V and J ends, which lost 3 bases and 7 bases, there was a span of 19 bases. The CDR3 is 14 amino acids. CDR3 DNA: TGCAGTGCTAGGCCGCCTAGGGGTCGATGGGAGCAGTACTTC. Translating it yields CSARPPRGRWEQYF.

J is TRBJ2-7 and V is TRBV20-1; the match to TRBD2 covers 9 bases. V was clipped by 4 bases and J by 7 bases; unmatched bases: 8. This CDR3 spans 13 amino acids. From germline, CDR1 is DFQATT and CDR2 SNEGSKA (reference sequence). CDR3: CSATQSGRWEQYF. CDR3 DNA: TGCAGTGCTACGCAGAGCGGGAGGTGGGAGCAGTACTTC.

A few counts support this clonotype. Sequence at one end of the junction differs from germline and may be a read error. This chain joins TRBV19 and TRBJ2-1; 9 nucleotides agree with TRBD2. CDR3 length: 13 residues. Germline V gene sequence: CDR1 LNHDA, CDR2 SQIVND (reference sequence). CDR3 residues: CASGGLAGLGQFF. The CDR3 coding sequence is TGTGCCAGTGGGGGGCTAGCGGGGCTTGGGCAGTTCTTT.

The V gene is TRBV6-1, the J gene TRBJ1-6, with TRBD1 identical over 8 bases. The junction had 18 bases not matched to a gene; V was cut back by 6 bases and J by 8 bases. The germline V gene encodes CDR1 MNHNS and CDR2 SASEGT. The CDR3 consists of 18 residues. The CDR3 reads CASSLRPPQGARHSPLHF. DNA for the CDR3: TGTGCCAGCAGCCTGCGGCCCCCCCAGGGGGCCCGCCATTCACCCCTCCACTTT.

Sample share makes this clonotype medium-sized. The chain is built from TRBV6-5 and TRBJ2-1; D is uncertain. The CDR3 loop spans 15 amino acids. V was cut by 4 bases and J by 5 bases, with 15 bases left in between. Germline assignment: CDR1 MNHEY and CDR2 SVGAGI. The CDR3 sequence is CASSSSQTPHNEQFF. DNA of the CDR3: TGTGCCAGCAGTTCTTCACAGACTCCACACAATGAGCAGTTCTTC.

This clonotype has only a few counts. The chain links TRBV20-1 to TRBJ1-6, with no clear D. The CDR3 extends over 14 amino acids. Trimming cost V 0 bases and J 6 bases, with 9 bases left between them. Per the germline V gene, CDR1 is DFQATT and CDR2 is SNEGSKA (reference sequence). The CDR3 reads CSARDSESNSPLHF. The CDR3 DNA reads as TGCAGTGCTAGAGATTCGGAGAGTAATTCACCCCTCCACTTT.

The V gene is TRBV2, the J gene TRBJ1-2; 10 bases align to TRBD1. CDR1 is SNHLY and CDR2 is FYNNEI in the germline V gene. This CDR3 is 13 amino acids long. Losses at the gene ends were 5 bases for V and 6 bases for J; bases not matched to a gene: 3. For the CDR3, the DNA is TGTGCCAGCAGTCAGACAGGGGGCGATGGCTACACCTTC. This codes for CASSQTGGDGYTF.

The chain joins TRBV5-4 to TRBJ2-7, with D possibly being TRBD2 (5 bases). The ends were cut back, 4 bases at V and 5 bases at J, with 28 bases in the middle. In germline, CDR1 is SGHNT, CDR2 YYREEE (reference sequence). The CDR3 is 18 residues long. The CDR3 is CASSPPYPPGMAPHEQYF. As DNA, the CDR3 is TGTGCCAGCAGCCCACCCTACCCGCCCGGGATGGCCCCCCACGAGCAGTACTTC.

The rearrangement uses TRBV12-3 or TRBV12-4 and TRBJ1-1; D is undetermined. The V and J ends lost 4 bases and 5 bases respectively, with 11 bases between them. This CDR3 contains 13 residues. The chain's CDR3 is CASSSMGSTEAFF. The DNA of the CDR3 is TGTGCCAGCAGTTCTATGGGGAGTACTGAAGCTTTCTTT.

Turning to this clonotype: It may be a read error: a sequence one base away is much more abundant. The V and J genes are TRBV7-2 and TRBJ1-2; 7 bases line up with TRBD1. V was pared by 8 bases and J by 0 bases, with 15 bases of the junction left unmatched. The CDR3 loop spans 17 amino acids. Germline V gives CDR1 SGHTA, CDR2 FQGNSA. The CDR3 sequence: CASGPRQGLTSNYGYTF. The CDR3 region has the DNA TGTGCCAGCGGCCCGAGACAGGGACTCACCTCTAACTATGGCTACACCTTC.

V and J are TRBV28 and TRBJ2-7; D may be TRBD1 (6 bases). The ends were cut back, 2 bases at V and 6 bases at J, with 14 bases in the middle. Germline V gives CDR1 MDHEN, CDR2 SYDVKM. The CDR3 covers 14 residues. This CDR3 is CASSLAQGRGEQYF. CDR3 DNA: TGTGCCAGCAGTTTAGCCCAGGGGAGAGGCGAGCAGTACTTC.

The V call is TRBV20-1, the J call TRBJ2-3; 9 positions agree with TRBD2. The germline V gene encodes CDR1 DFQATT and CDR2 SNEGSKA (reference sequence). The CDR3 is made up of 14 amino acids. V lost 3 bases and J lost 4; bases outside the gene matches: 5. The CDR3 sequence: CSARASGIPDTQYF. The CDR3 DNA follows: TGCAGTGCTAGGGCTAGCGGGATACCAGATACGCAGTATTTT.

The chain employs TRBV7-2 and TRBJ2-1; TRBD2 aligns across 14 bases. V trimming: 2 bases; J trimming: 6 bases; junction bases outside the gene matches: 9. CDR1 and CDR2 (germline): SGHTA, FQGNSA. The CDR3 contains 18 residues. The DNA of the CDR3 is TGTGCCAGCAGCTTAAGGACTAGCGGGAGGAGGATAGGCAATGAGCAGTTCTTC. Protein: CASSLRTSGRRIGNEQFF.

This rearrangement joins TRBV7-8 to TRBJ2-2; D remains unclear. Trimming left V 2 bases short and J 5 bases short, with 9 bases between. CDR1 and CDR2 (germline): SGHVS, FQNEAQ. This CDR3 spans 14 amino acids. The CDR3 sequence is CASSLLLFTGELFF. The CDR3 DNA reads as TGTGCCAGCAGCTTATTATTGTTTACCGGGGAGCTGTTTTTT.

The chain employs TRBV20-1 and TRBJ1-5; 10 nucleotides line up with TRBD1. Germline CDR1 is DFQATT and CDR2 is SNEGSKA (reference sequence). CDR3 length: 15 residues. J lost 6 bases, V lost 4 bases, and 9 bases had no gene match. As DNA, the CDR3 is TGCAGTGCTAAACCGGGACAGGGGTTCACTCAGCCCCAGCATTTT. Translating gives CSAKPGQGFTQPQHF.

The gene calls are TRBV6-1 and TRBJ1-1; D gene uncertain. Germline loops: CDR1 MNHNS, CDR2 SASEGT. V lost 4 bases, J lost 3 bases, and 18 bases lay in between. CDR3 length: 16 residues. CDR3 protein: CASSVDRWGRYTEAFF. DNA for the CDR3: TGTGCCAGCAGTGTAGATAGGTGGGGTCGATACACTGAAGCTTTCTTT.

The gene calls are TRBV20-1 and TRBJ1-2; perhaps TRBD1 as D (6 bases). CDR3 length: 12 amino acids. V was shortened by 2 bases and J by 8 bases, with 12 bases between the two germline ends. Per germline, CDR1 DFQATT and CDR2 SNEGSKA (reference sequence). CDR3 protein: CSARQGLGGYTF. As DNA, the CDR3 is TGCAGTGCTAGACAGGGGCTGGGAGGCTACACCTTC.

The V call is TRBV4-2, the J call TRBJ2-2; D gene unclear. Per the germline V gene, CDR1 is LGHNA and CDR2 is YNFKEQ. The length of the CDR3 is 14 residues. The V and J ends lost 4 bases and 5 bases respectively, with 11 bases between them. The CDR3 coding sequence is TGTGCCAGCAGCCCACCGGTAGGGACCGGGGAGCTGTTTTTT. It encodes CASSPPVGTGELFF.

This chain joins TRBV20-1 and TRBJ2-3; 7 bases are a match to TRBD2. The J segment lost 0 bases and the V segment lost 1 base, leaving 10 bases of the junction unmatched. CDR1 is DFQATT, CDR2 SNEGSKA, per germline (reference sequence). The CDR3 length is 17 residues. This CDR3 is CSARVGGGSSSTDTQYF. CDR3 DNA sequence: TGCAGTGCTAGAGTTGGGGGGGGGAGCTCAAGCACAGATACGCAGTATTTT.

This clonotype was found a few times. The J gene is TRBJ2-7, the V gene TRBV2, with no clear D. This CDR3 is 11 amino acids long. The germline CDR1 and CDR2 sequences are SNHLY and FYNNEI. Deletions cut 2 bases from V and 12 bases from J, with 11 bases between. CDR3 DNA: TGTGCCAGCAGTGAAAAGTCTTGGGGGTACTTC. This sequence encodes CASSEKSWGYF.

This chain joins TRBV5-6 and TRBJ1-4; no firm D call. The CDR3 totals 15 residues. V shed 0 bases and J shed 3 bases, with 9 bases lying between them. CDR1 and CDR2 (germline): SGHDT, YYEEEE. Written as DNA, the CDR3 is TGTGCCAGCAGCTTGGTAGGAGGGTCTAATGAAAAACTGTTTTTT. Translated, it gives CASSLVGGSNEKLFF.

This chain joins TRBV18 and TRBJ2-7; possible D gene TRBD2, 6 bases. This CDR3 is built from 14 residues. V was cut by 6 bases and J by 0 bases, with 12 bases left in between. CDR1 is KGHSH and CDR2 is LQKENI in the germline V gene. The CDR3 loop reads CASSRDSTSYEQYF. DNA for the CDR3: TGTGCCAGCTCGCGGGACTCAACCTCCTACGAGCAGTACTTC.